This TCR beta chain was obtained from a study of cytomegalovirus exposure and HLA in healthy donors. A multiplex PCR was run with 60 Vbeta primers and 13 Jbeta primers. Sequencing was performed with immunoSEQ multiplex PCR; in TCRdb, only in-frame clones are kept and a portion is missing. The table includes roughly 62,000 clones, roughly 77% detected once. The material sequenced was PBMCs. This TCR was sampled from a woman aged 40-49 years in good health and CMV-seropositive.

CDR3 region: CASSRGTTNTEAFF. DNA for the CDR3: TGTGCCAGCAGCCGGGGGACGACGAACACTGAAGCTTTCTTT. The chain is built from TRBV13 and TRBJ1-1; D is possibly TRBD1 (5 bases). Trimming removed 5 bases from V and 1 base from J, with 11 bases in between. The CDR3 totals 14 residues. Germline CDR1 PRHDT, CDR2 FYEKMQ (reference sequence).